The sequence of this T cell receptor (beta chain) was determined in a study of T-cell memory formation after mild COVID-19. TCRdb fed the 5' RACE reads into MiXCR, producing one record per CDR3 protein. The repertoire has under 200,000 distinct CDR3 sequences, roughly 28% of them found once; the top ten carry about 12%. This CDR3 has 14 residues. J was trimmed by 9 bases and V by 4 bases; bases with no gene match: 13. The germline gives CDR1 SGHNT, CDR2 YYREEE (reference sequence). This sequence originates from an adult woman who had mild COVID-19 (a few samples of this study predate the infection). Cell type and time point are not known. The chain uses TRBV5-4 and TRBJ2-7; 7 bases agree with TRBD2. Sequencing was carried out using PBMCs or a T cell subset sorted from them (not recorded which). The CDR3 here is CASSQRGAGEGQYF. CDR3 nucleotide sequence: TGTGCCAGCAGCCAACGGGGTGCGGGGGAGGGGCAGTACTTC.